This section outlines one T cell receptor beta chain sequence together with its context. TCRdb redid the calling of the PCR reads with MiXCR, one entry per CDR3 protein. The sample yields 15,000 to 25,000 distinct CDR3 sequences, roughly 40% seen once. The source of the sample is a study of tumor-infiltrating lymphocytes in oesophageal squamous cell carcinoma. This CDR3 has 15 amino acids. CDR1 is SGHAT and CDR2 is FQNNGV in the germline V gene. After removal of 2 bases from V and 3 bases from J, the junction contained 5 bases not matched to a gene. The sequence came from a male donor with esophageal squamous cell carcinoma. The chain combines TRBV11-2 with TRBJ2-3, with 7 bases that match TRBD2. Source material: esophageal tumor tissue. The CDR3: CASSLSGGTTDTQYF. The CDR3 nucleotides are TGTGCCAGCAGCTTATCGGGGGGAACTACAGATACGCAGTATTTT.